These 28 T cell receptor beta chains originate from one sample sequenced in a study of cytomegalovirus exposure and HLA in healthy donors. PCR involved 60 Vbeta and 13 Jbeta primers. Repertoires were generated with immunoSEQ multiplex PCR, while TCRdb's copy carries only in-frame clones and drops some. The sample data list 60,000 to 80,000 clones. The material sequenced was PBMCs. These receptors were collected from a man aged 35-49 years in good health and CMV-seronegative.

The V gene is TRBV29-1, the J gene TRBJ1-1, with D possibly TRBD1 on 5 matching bases. The V end lost 0 bases, the J end lost 11 bases, and 19 bases lay between the germline ends. The CDR3 totals 14 residues. The germline CDR1 and CDR2 sequences are SQVTM and ANQGSEA. The CDR3 spells CSVEDLNKGPGAFF. For the CDR3, the DNA is TGCAGCGTTGAAGATCTAAACAAGGGGCCCGGGGCTTTCTTT. Full variable domain (remainder filled in from reference TRBV29-1 and TRBJ1-1): SAVISQKPSRDICQRGTSLTIQCQVDSQVTMMFWYRQQPGQSLTLIATANQGSEATYESGFVIDKFPISRPNLTFSTLTVSNMSPEDSSIYLCSVEDLNKGPGAFFGQGTRLTVV.

V and J are TRBV2 and TRBJ1-2; D is perhaps TRBD1 (5 bases). Trimming left V 4 bases short and J 8 bases short, with 14 bases between. Germline V gene lookup returns CDR1 SNHLY and CDR2 FYNNEI. The CDR3 sequence is 13 residues long. Here the CDR3 reads CASSVGAGTGYTF. In DNA, the CDR3 is TGTGCCAGCAGTGTCGGGGCGGGAACCGGCTACACCTTC.

The genes are TRBV28 and TRBJ2-1; TRBD2 aligns across 11 bases. CDR1 MDHEN and CDR2 SYDVKM come from the germline V gene. This CDR3 has 14 residues. Trimming removed 5 bases from V and 9 bases from J; junction bases left unmatched: 6. In DNA, the CDR3 is TGTGCCAGCAGTGTAGCGGGAGGGCCGGGTGAGCAGTTCTTC. Translated: CASSVAGGPGEQFF.

The rearrangement uses TRBV7-8 and TRBJ2-3; D might be TRBD2 (6 bases). There are 15 residues in the CDR3. Germline lookup yields CDR1 SGHVS and CDR2 FQNEAQ. The CDR3 region is CVSSELGTYTDTQYF. In DNA, the CDR3 is TGTGTCAGTAGCGAATTAGGGACTTACACAGATACGCAGTATTTT.

CDR3 loop: CASSERGSGRRNIQYF. Here the CDR3 DNA reads TGTGCCAGCAGTGAAAGGGGTAGCGGGAGGAGAAACATTCAGTACTTC. The chain combines TRBV25-1 with TRBJ2-4, with 10 bases that match TRBD2. The germline V gene has CDR1 MGHDK and CDR2 SYGVNS. The CDR3 loop spans 16 amino acids. V gave up 2 bases and J gave up 6 bases; unmatched junction bases: 7.

The chain couples TRBV28 to TRBJ2-7, with D possibly matching TRBD1 (5 bases). Germline V CDR1 and CDR2: MDHEN, SYDVKM. The V and J ends lost 4 bases and 4 bases respectively, with 17 bases between them. This CDR3 contains 15 residues. The CDR3 protein is CASSSVGQGLYEQYF. The CDR3 region has the DNA TGTGCCAGCAGTTCCGTCGGGCAGGGTCTTTACGAGCAGTACTTC.

The CDR3 spells CASSSLLAVADTQYF. In nucleotides, the CDR3 is TGTGCCAGCAGCTCACTCCTAGCGGTGGCAGATACGCAGTATTTT. The V gene is TRBV11-2, the J gene TRBJ2-3; TRBD2 matches at 7 bases. Germline V gene sequence: CDR1 SGHAT, CDR2 FQNNGV. Losses at the gene ends were 4 bases for V and 4 bases for J; bases not matched to a gene: 8. The CDR3 loop spans 15 amino acids.

V is TRBV28 and J is TRBJ2-7; a possible D gene is TRBD1 (5 bases). Trimming took 3 bases from V and 3 from J, leaving 9 bases between them. CDR1 is MDHEN, CDR2 SYDVKM, per germline. This CDR3 is 13 amino acids long. The CDR3 spells CASSFDRNYEQYF. The CDR3 DNA sequence: TGTGCCAGCAGTTTCGACAGAAACTACGAGCAGTACTTC.

CDR3 nucleotide sequence: TGTGCCAGCAGCTCCCGGGAGACCCAGTACTTC. Its protein is CASSSRETQYF. The chain couples TRBV7-9 to TRBJ2-5; no clear D. CDR1 and CDR2 (germline): SEHNR, FQNEAQ (reference sequence). CDR3 length: 11 amino acids. V was pared by 4 bases and J by 5 bases, with 5 bases between. The full variable domain, its missing parts supplied by reference TRBV7-9 and TRBJ2-5, is DTGVSQNPRHKITKRGQNVTFRCDPISEHNRLYWYRQTLGQGPEFLTYFQNEAQLEKSRLLSDRFSAERPKGSFSTLEIQRTEQGDSAMYLCASSSRETQYFGPGTRLLVL.

V is TRBV7-2 and J is TRBJ2-7, with D possibly matching TRBD1 (5 bases). The V and J ends lost 5 bases and 2 bases respectively, with 13 bases between them. The CDR3 spans 14 residues. The germline CDR1 and CDR2 sequences are SGHTA and FQGNSA. The CDR3 region is CASSPDRPTYEQYF. The DNA of the CDR3 is TGTGCCAGCAGCCCCGACAGACCGACCTACGAGCAGTACTTC.

The V call is TRBV10-3, the J call TRBJ2-1; D remains unclear. CDR3 length equals 14 residues. V lost 4 bases, J lost 0 bases, and 7 bases lay in between. Per the germline V gene, CDR1 is ENHRY and CDR2 is SYGVKD. The CDR3 protein is CAISGANSYNEQFF. CDR3 sequence (DNA): TGTGCCATCAGTGGGGCAAACTCCTACAATGAGCAGTTCTTC.

This rearrangement joins TRBV27 to TRBJ2-3; TRBD1 matches at 8 bases. This CDR3 spans 13 amino acids. V trimming: 5 bases; J trimming: 6 bases; junction bases outside the gene matches: 4. Germline V gene sequence: CDR1 MNHEY, CDR2 SMNVEV (reference sequence). The DNA of the CDR3 is TGTGCCAGCAGTAAGACAGGGGCGGATACGCAGTATTTT. Translation: CASSKTGADTQYF.

V gene TRBV4-3 combines with J gene TRBJ1-2; 7 bases fit TRBD1. The germline V gene encodes CDR1 LGHNA and CDR2 YSLEER. The CDR3 is 15 amino acids. V was pared by 0 bases and J by 4 bases, with 5 bases of the junction left unmatched. CDR3 bases: TGCGCCAGCAGCCAAGAGATTGGGACAGTCTATGGCTACACCTTC. It translates to CASSQEIGTVYGYTF.

The rearrangement joins TRBV25-1 to TRBJ2-2, with D possibly being TRBD1 (6 bases). Germline values: CDR1 MGHDK, CDR2 SYGVNS. CDR3 length: 17 residues. The V end lost 2 bases, the J end lost 2 bases, and 15 bases lay between the germline ends. CDR3 nucleotide sequence: TGTGCCAGCAGTGAACATTACAGGGAAACTAACACCGGGGAGCTGTTTTTT. This encodes CASSEHYRETNTGELFF.

This chain joins TRBV5-1 and TRBJ2-7, with 7 bases matching TRBD2. The V and J ends lost 5 bases and 0 bases, in that order; junction bases with no gene match: 5. The CDR3 runs to 14 residues. Germline CDR1 and CDR2: SGHRS and YFSETQ. The CDR3 DNA sequence: TGCGCCAGCAGTTCCAGCGGGAACTCCTACGAGCAGTACTTC. It codes for CASSSSGNSYEQYF.

CDR3 protein: CASSPDTGGREQYF. CDR3 nucleotides: TGTGCCAGCAGTCCGGACACAGGGGGGCGCGAGCAGTACTTC. This chain joins TRBV2 and TRBJ2-7; 8 bases map to TRBD1. Germline V gives CDR1 SNHLY, CDR2 FYNNEI. There are 14 residues in the CDR3. The ends lost 5 bases at V and 6 bases at J; junction bases unmatched: 9.

V usage is TRBV29-1 and J usage is TRBJ2-7; D possibly corresponds to TRBD1 (5 bases). The length of the CDR3 is 12 residues. V dropped 5 bases and J dropped 0 bases, with 8 bases sitting between them. Germline V gives CDR1 SQVTM, CDR2 ANQGSEA. The CDR3 coding sequence is TGCAGCGTTCGACAGTTCTCCTACGAGCAGTACTTC. Translating it yields CSVRQFSYEQYF.

The chain employs TRBV11-3 and TRBJ1-1; 9 nucleotides match TRBD1. Germline V lookup: CDR1 SGHNT, CDR2 YENEEA. J lost 0 bases, V lost 1 base, and 3 bases had no gene match. The CDR3 extends over 16 amino acids. The CDR3 sequence is CASSLGQGGMNTEAFF. The CDR3 DNA is TGTGCCAGCAGCTTAGGACAGGGGGGGATGAACACTGAAGCTTTCTTT.

V is TRBV15 and J is TRBJ2-7; no firm D call. Germline V gene sequence: CDR1 LNHNV, CDR2 YYDKDF (reference sequence). The CDR3 sequence is 14 residues long. V lost 1 base to trimming and J lost 2 bases, with 9 bases between them. This CDR3 reads CATSRVQAPYEQYF. As DNA, the CDR3 is TGTGCCACCAGCAGAGTCCAGGCGCCCTACGAGCAGTACTTC.

V is TRBV4-3 and J is TRBJ2-5, with D possibly TRBD1 on 6 matching bases. The J call is uncertain, as TRBJ2-7 better fits the DNA end. The CDR3 length is 16 residues. Germline V CDR1 and CDR2: LGHNA, YSLEER. The CDR3, as DNA: TGCGCCAGCAGCCCCAGTACAGGGCCAGGGACCTACGAGCAGTACTTC. It is translated as CASSPSTGPGTYEQYF.

J is TRBJ1-2 and V is TRBV19; TRBD1 aligns across 8 bases. Trimming removed 6 bases from V and 0 bases from J; junction bases left unmatched: 15. From germline, CDR1 is LNHDA and CDR2 SQIVND (reference sequence). The CDR3 totals 18 residues. The CDR3 nucleotides read TGTGCCAGTAGGCGAAACACTCAGGGGGCTGGAGCTAACTATGGCTACACCTTC. It specifies CASRRNTQGAGANYGYTF.

J is TRBJ1-3 and V is TRBV9, with 8 bases lining up with TRBD1. Looked up from germline, CDR1 is SGDLS and CDR2 is YYNGEE. The CDR3 contains 14 residues. The V and J ends lost 3 bases and 4 bases, in that order; junction bases with no gene match: 3. DNA for the CDR3: TGTGCCAGCAGCGGACAGGGGAAGGGAAACACCATATATTTT. The encoded protein is CASSGQGKGNTIYF.

CDR3 sequence (DNA): TGTGCCAGCAGCTTGGTCACAGACGATAGCAATCAGCCCCAGCATTTT. Protein product: CASSLVTDDSNQPQHF. This sequence joins TRBV5-6 and TRBJ1-5; D unresolved. There are 16 residues in the CDR3. The germline V and J ends were trimmed by 0 bases and 0 bases, with 10 bases remaining between them. Germline lookup yields CDR1 SGHDT and CDR2 YYEEEE.

The V call is TRBV7-2, the J call TRBJ2-7; D is possibly TRBD2 (6 bases). CDR1 and CDR2 from the germline V gene are SGHTA and FQGNSA. V lost 8 bases to trimming and J lost 9 bases, with 20 bases between them. The CDR3 loop spans 13 amino acids. The chain's CDR3 is CASGLGLKQRQYF. As DNA, the CDR3 is TGTGCCAGCGGTCTGGGACTCAAACAACGGCAGTACTTC.

On this clone: This sample also contains other DNA sequences that code for the same CDR3. The chain is built from TRBV30 and TRBJ1-5; D gene uncertain. Trimming pared 0 bases from V and 4 bases from J, leaving 7 bases between. The CDR3 has 13 amino acids. The germline V gene encodes CDR1 GTSNPN and CDR2 SVGIG (reference sequence). CDR3 DNA sequence: TGTGCCTGGAGTGTACGGGGAAATCAGCCCCAGCATTTT. Its protein is CAWSVRGNQPQHF. Based on the CDR3 plus reference TRBV30 and TRBJ1-5, the full variable domain is SQTIHQWPATLVQPVGSPLSLECTVEGTSNPNLYWYRQAAGRGLQLLFYSVGIGQISSEVPQNLSASRPQDRQFILSSKKLLLSDSGFYLCAWSVRGNQPQHFGDGTRLSIL.

This chain uses TRBV10-3 with TRBJ2-7; 10 bases fit TRBD2. Germline V gene sequence: CDR1 ENHRY, CDR2 SYGVKD. This CDR3 contains 13 residues. The V segment lost 11 bases and the J segment 3 bases; nucleotides outside the gene matches: 7. The CDR3 is CAGGGLASYEQYF. The CDR3 nucleotides are TGTGCCGGCGGGGGACTAGCGAGCTACGAGCAGTACTTC.

This chain uses TRBV18 with TRBJ2-4, with TRBD1 matching over 8 bases. V dropped 0 bases and J dropped 6; count of bases not matched to a gene: 10. Germline CDR1 and CDR2: KGHSH and LQKENI. The CDR3 is 17 amino acids. CDR3 sequence reads: CASSPPDRAESVNIQYF. CDR3 coding DNA: TGTGCCAGCTCACCACCGGACAGGGCGGAGTCGGTAAACATTCAGTACTTC.

The rearrangement uses TRBV28 and TRBJ1-5; D is possibly TRBD1 (6 bases). Trimming removed 6 bases at V and 0 bases at J, with 12 bases between. The CDR3 length is 15 residues. CDR1 MDHEN and CDR2 SYDVKM come from the germline V gene. The CDR3 nucleotides are TGTGCCAGCAGCCCCACAGGGATTAGCAATCAGCCCCAGCATTTT. Amino acid sequence: CASSPTGISNQPQHF.